This T cell receptor beta chain was recovered during a study of T cell repertoires in cytomegalovirus infection. Study conclusions and caveats: Ex vivo responses were dominated by HLA-C-restricted CMV-specific TCR beta clonotypes. Frequencies of public TCR beta families were cumulated, and this identified carriers of CMV plus the relevant HLA.

In TCRdb, the reads were re-called with MiXCR into one record per CDR3 protein. The data hold a few hundred thousand distinct CDR3 sequences, with roughly 28% observed a single time. CDR3 length: 15 residues. Trimming took off 3 bases at V and 2 bases at J, with 11 bases between the two ends. In the case of this clonotype: Its target is not known.

This sequence joins TRBV12-3 or TRBV12-4 and TRBJ1-5; D remains ambiguous. The sequenced sample was cultured PBMCs, obtained from culture after CMV antigen stimulation. The receptor's source is a human donor in good health (CMV status not recorded). Some clones in this sample may be carry-over from other donors' samples. In DNA, the CDR3 is TGTGCCAGCAGTTTTTATTACAGCGGCAATCAGCCCCAGCATTTT. Translated, it gives CASSFYYSGNQPQHF.